The 10 T cell receptor beta chains listed next were all sequenced from one sample in a study of T cell changes during pregnancy in multiple sclerosis (dated by TCRdb to the late 2010s). The receptor library was made with the immunoSEQ multiplex PCR assay. The clones in this table, taken by TCRdb from immuneACCESS, are in-frame only. Not every clone is retained; where verified, under half of the shortfall comes from an unresolved V gene, and the cause of the rest is unknown. Present in this sample are under 50,000 clones, around 95% of which were seen just once. The ten largest clones represent under 6% of the sample. Specimen: CD8+ T cells from peripheral blood mononuclear cells, collected in the first trimester of pregnancy. These receptors came from a female donor with multiple sclerosis, enrolled in a pregnancy study.

The gene calls are TRBV30 and TRBJ2-2; 9 nucleotides align to TRBD2. Losses at the gene ends were 3 bases for V and 6 bases for J; bases not matched to a gene: 14. The length of the CDR3 is 17 residues. Germline V gene data show CDR1 as GTSNPN and CDR2 as SVGIG (reference sequence). The CDR3 DNA reads TGTGCCTGGAGGGACATTAGCGGGAGTGGATATCCCGGGGAGCTGTTTTTT. Translated: CAWRDISGSGYPGELFF. Full variable domain (missing parts from reference TRBV30 and TRBJ2-2): SQTIHQWPATLVQPVGSPLSLECTVEGTSNPNLYWYRQAAGRGLQLLFYSVGIGQISSEVPQNLSASRPQDRQFILSSKKLLLSDSGFYLCAWRDISGSGYPGELFFGEGSRLTVL.

The chain uses TRBV7-8 and TRBJ2-1; the D gene is possibly TRBD2 (5 bases). This CDR3 has 11 residues. Trimming removed 3 bases from V and 8 bases from J, with 5 bases in between. Per the germline V gene, CDR1 is SGHVS and CDR2 is FQNEAQ. The CDR3: CASSLGDEQFF. The CDR3 DNA reads TGTGCCAGCAGCTTGGGAGATGAGCAGTTCTTC.

This chain joins TRBV13 and TRBJ2-3; D may be TRBD1 (5 bases). V lost 5 bases and J 3 bases, leaving 21 bases between the germline ends. Germline-derived CDR1 and CDR2 are PRHDT and FYEKMQ (reference sequence). The length of the CDR3 is 17 residues. The CDR3 spells CASSQPGQGPKTDTQYF. The CDR3 DNA sequence: TGTGCCAGCAGCCAACCTGGGCAGGGTCCGAAAACAGATACGCAGTATTTT.

This clone was detected once. The rearrangement joins TRBV7-2 to TRBJ2-1; 7 bases line up with TRBD2. V lost 5 bases and J lost 1; bases outside the gene matches: 2. This CDR3 has 14 residues. CDR1 and CDR2 from the germline V gene are SGHTA and FQGNSA. Written as DNA, the CDR3 is TGTGCCAGCAGCCGACTAGCATCCTACAATGAGCAGTTCTTC. This codes for CASSRLASYNEQFF.

Sample share makes this clone medium-sized. The CDR3 sequence: CASSPGGGLGGFTDTQYF. The CDR3 coding sequence is TGCGCCAGCAGCCCGGGAGGCGGTTTGGGCGGATTCACAGATACGCAGTATTTT. This chain connects TRBV5-1 to TRBJ2-3; 7 nucleotides align to TRBD2. Germline CDR1 and CDR2: SGHRS and YFSETQ. This CDR3 contains 18 residues. V lost 4 bases, J lost 2 bases, and 16 bases stayed unmatched.

The V call is TRBV19, the J call TRBJ2-1; tentatively, D is TRBD2 (5 bases). The CDR3 sequence is 15 residues long. V gave up 4 bases and J gave up 4 bases, with 14 bases separating them. Germline V gives CDR1 LNHDA, CDR2 SQIVND (reference sequence). The CDR3 spells CASSKDSGSYNEQFF. DNA of the CDR3: TGTGCCAGTAGTAAGGACTCCGGCTCGTACAATGAGCAGTTCTTC.

As concerns this clone: Other DNA sequences of this sample code for an identical CDR3. The CDR3 DNA sequence: TGTGCCAGCAGTGGGAAGGGGGCGACCGGACCGTATCAGCCCCAGCATTTT. Translating it yields CASSGKGATGPYQPQHF. This chain uses TRBV27 with TRBJ1-5; 7 nucleotides match TRBD1. After removal of 5 bases from V and 5 bases from J, the junction contained 15 bases not matched to a gene. The germline V gene encodes CDR1 MNHEY and CDR2 SMNVEV (reference sequence). There are 17 residues in the CDR3.

The J gene is TRBJ2-1, the V gene TRBV29-1; tentatively, D is TRBD2 (6 bases). Per the germline V gene, CDR1 is SQVTM and CDR2 is ANQGSEA. This CDR3 region has 13 residues. Trimming removed 4 bases from V and 6 bases from J, with 13 bases in between. CDR3: CSVAREIGNEQFF. The CDR3 region has the DNA TGCAGCGTTGCACGGGAGATTGGCAATGAGCAGTTCTTC.

The chain combines TRBV4-2 with TRBJ2-1, with 15 bases that match TRBD2. With 4 bases clipped from V and 8 bases from J, the junction kept 6 bases outside the gene matches. The V gene's germline CDR1 is LGHNA and CDR2 YNFKEQ. This CDR3 comprises 16 residues. The CDR3 sequence is CASSPRTSGRADEQFF. The CDR3, as DNA: TGTGCCAGCAGCCCGAGGACTAGCGGGAGGGCGGATGAGCAGTTCTTC.

The chain uses TRBV4-1 and TRBJ2-5, with 16 bases aligning to TRBD2. Losses at the gene ends were 4 bases for V and 6 bases for J; bases not matched to a gene: 5. Germline CDR1 MGHRA, CDR2 YSYEKL. This CDR3 contains 16 residues. The CDR3 DNA reads as TGCGCCAGCAGCCCGGGACTAGCGGGAGGGAAAAAGACCCAGTACTTC. Translating gives CASSPGLAGGKKTQYF.